This paragraph covers one T cell receptor (beta chain) sequence. Its target is unknown. Regions amplified from RNA transcripts were the TCR beta CDR3 regions. The HTBI primer set served for first-round RT-PCR of the TCR CDR3. MiXCR, run by TCRdb on the multiplex PCR reads, gives a single entry per CDR3 protein. The data hold 300,000 or so distinct CDR3 sequences, with roughly 15% observed a single time. The sample belongs to a study of T cells in Graves' hyperthyroidism and ophthalmopathy. The ends were cut back, 0 bases at V and 0 bases at J, with 8 bases in the middle. The germline gives CDR1 MGHRA, CDR2 YSYEKL. The CDR3 is 15 residues long. Together with thyroid ultrasound, orbital computed tomography, serum thyroxine and TRAb, clinical symptoms were used for diagnoses. Each 10 ml fresh peripheral blood draw supplied the PBMCs. Study findings and constraints: Separating ophthalmopathy from stable hyperthyroidism was achieved by a 13 V-J model.

The chain joins TRBV4-1 to TRBJ1-1; D is uncertain. The source material was blood. The TCR originated in a man aged 30-40 years with Graves' hyperthyroidism. CDR3: CASSQDPQLNTEAFF. CDR3 DNA: TGCGCCAGCAGCCAAGATCCACAGTTGAACACTGAAGCTTTCTTT.